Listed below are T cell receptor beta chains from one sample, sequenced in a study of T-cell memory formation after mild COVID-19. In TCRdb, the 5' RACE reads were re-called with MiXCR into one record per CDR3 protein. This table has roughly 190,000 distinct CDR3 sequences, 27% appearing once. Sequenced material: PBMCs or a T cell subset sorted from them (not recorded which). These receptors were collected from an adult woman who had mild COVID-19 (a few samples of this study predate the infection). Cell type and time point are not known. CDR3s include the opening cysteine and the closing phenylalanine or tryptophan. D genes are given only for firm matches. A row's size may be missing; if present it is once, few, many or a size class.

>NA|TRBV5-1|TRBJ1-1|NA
TGCGCCAGCAGCTTGCTGACGGGGGAGAACACTGAAGCTTTCTTT
CASSLLTGENTEAFF
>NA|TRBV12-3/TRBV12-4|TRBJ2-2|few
TGTGCCAGCAGCAAACCCGGGGAGCTGTTTTTT
CASSKPGELFF
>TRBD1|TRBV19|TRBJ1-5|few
TGTGCCAGTAGTGTCGGGACAGGGGAGGAGACCCAGCATTTT
CASSVGTGEETQHF
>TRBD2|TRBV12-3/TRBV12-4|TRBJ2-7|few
TGTGCCAGCAACCAAGGGCCGGGAGGGTACGAGCAGTACTTC
CASNQGPGGYEQYF
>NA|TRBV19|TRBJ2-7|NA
TGTGCCAGTAGTATCGGGACCAAGGGCTACGAGCAGTACTTC
CASSIGTKGYEQYF
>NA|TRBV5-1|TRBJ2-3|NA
TGCGCCAGCAGCCCTTGGACCCCGCCCACAGATACGCAGTATTTT
CASSPWTPPTDTQYF
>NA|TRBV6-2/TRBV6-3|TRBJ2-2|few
TGTGCCAGCAGTTACTCCACTCACGGGGGTCTCACCGGGGAGCTGTTTTTT
CASSYSTHGGLTGELFF
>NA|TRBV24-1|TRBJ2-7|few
TGTGCCACCAGTGATTCGGCAGGGTTTCGGGAGCAGTACTTC
CATSDSAGFREQYF
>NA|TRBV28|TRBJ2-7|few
TGTGCCAGCAGTTTTTGGGGTAACGAGCAGTACTTC
CASSFWGNEQYF
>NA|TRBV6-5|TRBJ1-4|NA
TGTGCCAGCAGTACCTTAGGGCCTCTGGGCGAAAAACTGTTTTTT
CASSTLGPLGEKLFF
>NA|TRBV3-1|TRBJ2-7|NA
TGTGCCAGCAGCCAAGTTGGGGTTTCCACCGAGCAGTACTTC
CASSQVGVSTEQYF
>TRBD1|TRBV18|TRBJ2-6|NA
TGTGCCAGCTCACCGCAGACAGGGAGCTCTGGGGCCAACGTCCTGACTTTC
CASSPQTGSSGANVLTF
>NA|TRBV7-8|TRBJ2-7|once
TGTGCCAGCAGCCAGGGGACATGGGGGGAGCAGTACTTC
CASSQGTWGEQYF
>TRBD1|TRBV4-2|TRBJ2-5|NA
TGTGCCAGCAGCCACGATGACAGGGGCAAAGAGACCCAGTACTTC
CASSHDDRGKETQYF
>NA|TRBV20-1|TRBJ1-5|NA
TGCAGTGCTAGCCAGCATAGCAATCAGCCCCAGCATTTT
CSASQHSNQPQHF
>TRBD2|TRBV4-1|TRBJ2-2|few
TGCGCCAGCAGCCAAGACGGTAGCGGGGGGGCCACCACCGGGGAGCTGTTTTTT
CASSQDGSGGATTGELFF